This TCR beta chain was captured in a study of CD8+ T cells in alopecia areata. Study-wide results and limits: Given one nonresponder, whether baseline CD8+ expansion relates to response remains uncertain. Whereas mice showed it more clearly, TCR sharing across patients was murkier, possibly because of HLA. Scalp sample data also include resident alphabeta T cells from normal skin.

In each case, RNA was isolated and then reverse transcribed into cDNA as the sequencing template. Using immunoSEQ multiplex PCR, the repertoire was profiled, and TCRdb retains in-frame clones only, with some absent. This table holds 150,000 to 200,000 clones, approximately 61% found once. The treatment denotes: oral pan-JAK inhibitor, 5-10 mg twice daily. The study team obtained lesional scalp punch biopsies and peripheral blood from alopecia areata patients. Trimming removed 1 base from V and 7 bases from J, with 11 bases in between. CDR1 and CDR2 from the germline V gene are GTSNPN and SVGIG (reference sequence). The CDR3 runs 13 residues. Of note for this clone: The antigen remains unidentified.

The TCR sequence derives from a human donor with alopecia areata. The chain carries TRBV30 and TRBJ1-5; no firm D call. The input for sequencing was CD4+ T cells sorted from blood, taken at week 24, from a patient treated with tofacitinib. Here the CDR3 reads CAWSEGYDQPQHF. The CDR3 nucleotides are TGTGCCTGGAGTGAAGGGTACGACCAGCCCCAGCATTTT.